This T cell receptor beta chain was found in a study of cytomegalovirus exposure and HLA in healthy donors. Study results and caveats: It was only CMV serostatus that was available as immune exposure information. Reports indicated that the classifier achieved high specificity and sensitivity in diagnosing cytomegalovirus status. The study listed roughly 160 cytomegalovirus-associated TCR beta chains.

This CDR3 spans 14 amino acids. V lost 4 bases, J lost 7 bases, and 3 bases stayed unmatched. Germline lookup yields CDR1 SGDLS and CDR2 YYNGEE. Details on this clone: Its target is unknown.

Researchers ran the PCR with 60 Vbeta and 13 Jbeta primers. The protocol was immunoSEQ multiplex PCR, while the TCRdb copy is restricted to in-frame clones and leaves out a portion. This sample has some 60,000 clones; about 80% occur once, and the top ten carry around 1.7%. The specimen sequenced was PBMCs. The chain employs TRBV9 and TRBJ1-4, with 11 bases matching TRBD1. The receptor's source is a man aged 35-49 years in good health and CMV-seronegative. For the CDR3, the DNA is TGTGCCAGCAGCACGGGACAGGGGGTTGAAAAACTGTTTTTT. Encoded protein: CASSTGQGVEKLFF.